This TCR beta chain was found in a study of T cells in Graves' hyperthyroidism and ophthalmopathy. RNA transcripts gave rise to amplified TCR beta CDR3 regions. When the TCR CDR3 underwent first-round RT-PCR, the HTBI primer set was used. TCRdb reprocessed the multiplex PCR reads with MiXCR, giving one entry per CDR3 protein. The sample lists about 560,000 distinct CDR3 sequences, around 15% occurring once. The CDR3 contains 13 residues. Germline V gene data show CDR1 as MNHEY and CDR2 as SMNVEV (reference sequence). Trimming took off 2 bases at V and 7 bases at J, with 11 bases between the two ends. This clonotype was sampled from a woman aged 18-29 years with Graves' hyperthyroidism. The sample was blood. The chain couples TRBV27 to TRBJ1-1; a possible D gene is TRBD1 (5 bases). CDR3 sequence (DNA): TGTGCCAGCAGTTTACGGGGGAACGGTGAAGCTTTCTTT. Protein: CASSLRGNGEAFF.